One sample yielded the 18 T cell receptor beta chains listed below, sequenced in a study of tumor-infiltrating lymphocytes in oesophageal squamous cell carcinoma. From the reads, TCRdb called clonotypes with MiXCR, one entry per CDR3 protein. The table lists 9,500 to 14,000 distinct CDR3 sequences, more than 55% of them singletons. Sequencing input: blood. The source is a female donor with esophageal squamous cell carcinoma.

The V gene is TRBV6-8, the J gene TRBJ1-2, with D unclear. The V gene's germline CDR1 is MNHGY and CDR2 SAAAGT. V lost 6 bases, J lost 2 bases, and 16 bases lay in between. This CDR3 contains 15 residues. For the CDR3, the DNA is TGTGCCAGCAGGAGGCGGGGAGAAGCCAACTATGGCTACACCTTC. Protein: CASRRRGEANYGYTF.

This chain connects TRBV12-3 or TRBV12-4 to TRBJ2-3; maybe TRBD1 (7 bases). Trimming left V 6 bases short and J 2 bases short, with 18 bases between. The CDR3 contains 16 residues. CDR3 DNA: TGTGCCAGCAGCCTCCCGGAGGGGACAGTCACAGATACGCAGTATTTT. Translation: CASSLPEGTVTDTQYF.

This clonotype came up once. This sequence joins TRBV12-3 or TRBV12-4 and TRBJ2-5; 9 bases agree with TRBD1. The DNA end lines up better with TRBJ1-1; the J call may be wrong. This CDR3 has 18 amino acids. The CDR3 region has the DNA TGTGCCAGCAGCCTATACAGGGGGCGGGTTACAGGGGCCACTGAAGCTTTCTTT. It encodes CASSLYRGRVTGATEAFF.

The V gene is TRBV12-3 or TRBV12-4, the J gene TRBJ2-4; TRBD2 agrees at 13 bases. Near its end, the DNA agrees better with TRBJ2-1, so the J call may be wrong. CDR3 length: 16 residues. In DNA form, the CDR3 reads TGTGCCAGCAGTTTAGGGTGGACTAGCGGGAGTGATGAGCAGTTCTTC. As protein: CASSLGWTSGSDEQFF.

The chain joins TRBV6-6 to TRBJ2-1, with D maybe TRBD1 (6 bases). The end of the DNA fits TRBJ2-7 better, so the J call may be wrong. The germline V gene encodes CDR1 MNHNY and CDR2 SVGAGI (reference sequence). The CDR3 has 16 amino acids. As DNA, the CDR3 is TGTGCCAGCAGTTACTCGACCAGGGGTCAGCCCTACGAGCAGTACTTC. Residues: CASSYSTRGQPYEQYF.

The chain employs TRBV11-1 and TRBJ2-3; D gene unclear. The tail of the sequence fits TRBJ2-1 better, so the J call may be wrong. The CDR3 extends over 13 amino acids. Germline CDR1 is SGHAT and CDR2 is FQDESV (reference sequence). CDR3 region: CASSLAGVDEQFF. Here the CDR3 DNA reads TGTGCCAGCAGCTTAGCTGGCGTTGATGAGCAGTTCTTC.

The chain couples TRBV20-1 to TRBJ2-7; 8 positions match TRBD1. The ends lost 7 bases at V and 0 bases at J; junction bases unmatched: 2. The CDR3 totals 12 residues. Germline V CDR1 and CDR2: DFQATT, SNEGSKA (reference sequence). CDR3 loop: CSVTGGSYEQYF. In DNA, the CDR3 is TGCAGTGTTACAGGGGGCTCCTACGAGCAGTACTTC.

This clonotype was recorded only once. This chain uses TRBV12-3 or TRBV12-4 with TRBJ2-7; 7 bases are a match to TRBD2. The J call may be in error: the DNA end matches TRBJ2-1 better. The CDR3 length is 16 residues. Here the CDR3 DNA reads TGTGCCAGCAGTTTCCTAGCGGCAAACTCCTACAATGAGCAGTTCTTC. Translation gives CASSFLAANSYNEQFF.

The CDR3 DNA is TGTGCCAGCAGCTTAGGCAGGACAAACTATGGCTACACCTTC. Amino acid sequence: CASSLGRTNYGYTF. V and J are TRBV7-2 and TRBJ2-7; tentative D call: TRBD1 (5 bases). The J call is uncertain, as TRBJ1-2 better fits the DNA end. Germline loops: CDR1 SGHTA, CDR2 FQGNSA. The CDR3 covers 14 residues.

This clonotype appeared many times. V gene TRBV5-1 combines with J gene TRBJ2-7; unclear D gene. From germline, CDR1 is SGHRS and CDR2 YFSETQ. CDR3 length: 14 amino acids. With 2 bases removed from V and 6 bases from J, the gap between germline ends came to 15 bases. Here the CDR3 reads CASSFGDFSAEQYF. DNA for the CDR3: TGCGCCAGCAGCTTTGGGGATTTCTCCGCCGAGCAGTACTTC. The entire variable domain, with the rest obtained from reference TRBV5-1 and TRBJ2-7, is as follows: KAGVTQTPRYLIKTRGQQVTLSCSPISGHRSVSWYQQTPGQGLQFLFEYFSETQRNKGNFPGRFSGRQFSNSRSEMNVSTLELGDSALYLCASSFGDFSAEQYFGPGTRLTVT.

The chain carries TRBV11-3 and TRBJ2-2; D is ambiguous. Trimming cost V 5 bases and J 4 bases, with 8 bases left between them. Germline V gene lookup returns CDR1 SGHNT and CDR2 YENEEA. This CDR3 contains 13 residues. The CDR3 coding sequence is TGTGCCAGCAGCGCCCACAGCACCGGGGAGCTGTTTTTT. This codes for CASSAHSTGELFF.

The CDR3 sequence: CASSWTSYEQYF. The CDR3 DNA sequence: TGTGCCAGCAGCTGGACTAGCTACGAGCAGTACTTC. The chain links TRBV6-2 or TRBV6-3 to TRBJ2-5, with 7 positions matching TRBD2. TRBJ2-7 matches the DNA end more closely, so the J call is doubtful. The CDR3 is made up of 12 amino acids. CDR1 is MNHEY, CDR2 SVGEGT, per germline.

This chain links TRBV6-2 or TRBV6-3 with TRBJ2-6; the D is unclear. The J call is doubtful: the DNA matches TRBJ2-1 better. Germline loops: CDR1 MNHEY, CDR2 SVGEGT. The CDR3 contains 14 residues. The CDR3 loop reads CASSATYSNHEQFF. In DNA, the CDR3 is TGTGCCAGCAGTGCGACCTACAGTAACCATGAGCAGTTCTTC.

By share, this clonotype ranks as medium-sized. The chain uses TRBV6-1 and TRBJ1-5; D is undetermined. Germline CDR1 and CDR2: MNHNS and SASEGT. Trimming removed 6 bases from V and 5 bases from J, with 11 bases in between. There are 13 residues in the CDR3. CDR3 region: CASSEDGYQPQHF. In DNA form, the CDR3 reads TGTGCCAGCAGCGAGGACGGTTATCAGCCCCAGCATTTT.

The table lists this clonotype with a few counts. The chain recombines TRBV7-2 with TRBJ2-6; a possible D gene is TRBD2 (6 bases). The closer fit of TRBJ2-5 to the DNA end suggests the J call may be wrong. From germline, CDR1 is SGHTA and CDR2 FQGNSA. This CDR3 spans 15 amino acids. In DNA, the CDR3 is TGTGCCAGCAGCTTACGGAGGGTAGGACGGGAGACCCAGTACTTC. Its translation is CASSLRRVGRETQYF.

This clonotype appeared many times. The V gene is TRBV4-1, the J gene TRBJ1-1, with 8 positions matching TRBD1. The CDR3 contains 16 residues. From germline, CDR1 is MGHRA and CDR2 YSYEKL. J gave up 2 bases and V 0 bases, and 5 bases lay outside the gene matches. CDR3 sequence reads: CASSQDGTGVNTEAFF. The CDR3 bases are TGCGCCAGCAGCCAAGATGGGACAGGCGTCAACACTGAAGCTTTCTTT.

This clonotype showed up just a few times. The chain couples TRBV6-6 to TRBJ2-1, with 8 bases fitting TRBD1. Germline CDR1 MNHNY, CDR2 SVGAGI (reference sequence). There are 15 residues in the CDR3. V lost 1 base, J lost 7 bases, and 6 bases stayed unmatched. CDR3 residues: CASSYLGTGTNEQFF. CDR3 DNA sequence: TGTGCCAGCAGTTACTTGGGGACAGGAACTAATGAGCAGTTCTTC.

In this sample, this clonotype turned up a few times. The chain recombines TRBV7-2 with TRBJ1-4; TRBD1 agrees at 7 bases. CDR1 is SGHTA and CDR2 is FQGNSA in the germline V gene. The CDR3 extends over 15 amino acids. With 2 bases clipped from V and 5 bases from J, the junction kept 5 bases outside the gene matches. The CDR3 nucleotides are TGTGCCAGCAGCTTACAGGGGGGGTTGAATGAAAAACTGTTTTTT. Residues: CASSLQGGLNEKLFF.